One and the same sample provided the 16 T cell receptor beta chains below, sequenced in a study of blood T cell repertoires in COVID-19. Some clones are missing from TCRdb's copy, which holds only in-frame ones; the method was immunoSEQ multiplex PCR. The sample lists roughly 160,000 clones; about 80% were seen once. Source material: peripheral blood. These receptors came from a man between 65 and 80 years old with active or convalescent COVID-19.

Many counts were recorded for this clone. This sequence joins TRBV7-8 and TRBJ1-5; possible D gene TRBD1, 6 bases. Trimming shortened V by 1 base and J by 5 bases, and 12 bases separated the two germline ends. This CDR3 spans 15 amino acids. Germline-derived CDR1 and CDR2 are SGHVS and FQNEAQ. The CDR3: CASSLGTGSDQPQHF. The CDR3 nucleotides read TGTGCCAGCAGCTTAGGTACAGGGTCCGATCAGCCCCAGCATTTT.

This clone has only one observation. The chain combines TRBV24-1 with TRBJ2-2, with 9 bases lining up with TRBD1. Germline V gene lookup returns CDR1 KGHDR and CDR2 SFDVKD. CDR3 size: 15 residues. Trimming cost V 4 bases and J 5 bases; bases outside gene matches: 4. The CDR3 loop reads CATSDSGTGTGELFF. Written as DNA, the CDR3 is TGTGCCACCAGTGACTCCGGGACAGGGACCGGGGAGCTGTTTTTT.

The rearrangement links TRBV10-3 to TRBJ1-1; TRBD1 matches 9 bases. This CDR3 contains 16 residues. Germline CDR1 and CDR2: ENHRY and SYGVKD. V gave up 4 bases and J gave up 0 bases; unmatched junction bases: 6. The CDR3 protein is CAISGDRVLMNTEAFF. DNA of the CDR3: TGTGCCATCAGTGGGGACAGGGTTCTCATGAACACTGAAGCTTTCTTT.

The chain couples TRBV5-1 to TRBJ2-5; perhaps TRBD1 as D (6 bases). Per germline, CDR1 SGHRS and CDR2 YFSETQ. CDR3 length equals 13 residues. Trimming left V 7 bases short and J 1 base short, with 11 bases between. The CDR3 spells CASRWDTQETQYF. CDR3 DNA: TGCGCCAGCCGCTGGGACACCCAAGAGACCCAGTACTTC. The full variable domain, rest sourced from reference TRBV5-1 and TRBJ2-5, is KAGVTQTPRYLIKTRGQQVTLSCSPISGHRSVSWYQQTPGQGLQFLFEYFSETQRNKGNFPGRFSGRQFSNSRSEMNVSTLELGDSALYLCASRWDTQETQYFGPGTRLLVL.

This rearrangement joins TRBV11-2 to TRBJ2-7; 7 positions match TRBD1. The CDR3 consists of 14 residues. V was pared by 5 bases and J by 6 bases, with 10 bases of the junction left unmatched. CDR1 and CDR2 (germline): SGHAT, FQNNGV. The CDR3: CASSPTTGLGEQYF. The CDR3 DNA is TGTGCCAGCAGCCCCACGACAGGGCTCGGCGAGCAGTACTTC. The full variable domain, completed using reference TRBV11-2 and TRBJ2-7, is EAGVAQSPRYKIIEKRQSVAFWCNPISGHATLYWYQQILGQGPKLLIQFQNNGVVDDSQLPKDRFSAERLKGVDSTLKIQPAKLEDSAVYLCASSPTTGLGEQYFGPGTRLTVT.

The J gene is TRBJ1-2, the V gene TRBV19; 11 nucleotides match TRBD1. Losses at the gene ends were 5 bases for V and 4 bases for J; bases not matched to a gene: 12. Germline lookup yields CDR1 LNHDA and CDR2 SQIVND (reference sequence). There are 17 residues in the CDR3. The DNA of the CDR3 is TGTGCCAGTAGTTGGGGGGGACAGGGGGAAGTCGGCTATGGCTACACCTTC. Translation: CASSWGGQGEVGYGYTF.

This chain links TRBV7-8 with TRBJ2-7; D possibly corresponds to TRBD1 (5 bases). Between the trimmed V and J ends, which lost 0 bases and 0 bases, there was a span of 12 bases. CDR1 and CDR2 from the germline V gene are SGHVS and FQNEAQ. The CDR3 covers 16 residues. The CDR3 nucleotides are TGTGCCAGCAGCTTAGCGTCGACAGTAGGCTCCTACGAGCAGTACTTC. Protein product: CASSLASTVGSYEQYF.

V is TRBV5-4 and J is TRBJ2-7; TRBD1 is a possible D gene (5 bases). This CDR3 spans 15 amino acids. Between the trimmed V and J ends, which lost 4 bases and 4 bases, there was a span of 18 bases. Per the germline V gene, CDR1 is SGHNT and CDR2 is YYREEE (reference sequence). The CDR3 loop is CASSPRRTSDYEQYF. The CDR3 bases are TGTGCCAGCAGCCCGCGTAGGACATCAGATTACGAGCAGTACTTC.

The table lists this clone with a count of one. V is TRBV18 and J is TRBJ2-6, with D perhaps TRBD1 (6 bases). Germline CDR1 reads KGHSH; CDR2 reads LQKENI. V was pared by 3 bases and J by 2 bases, with 17 bases between. The CDR3 is 18 residues long. CDR3 residues: CASSPGPGVLTGANVLTF. The CDR3 DNA sequence: TGTGCCAGCTCACCGGGGCCAGGGGTTCTTACTGGGGCCAACGTCCTGACTTTC.

This clone was detected a few times. This chain uses TRBV7-9 with TRBJ2-3; a weak D match, TRBD1 (6 bases). V was trimmed by 1 base and J by 14 bases, leaving 19 bases between them. CDR3 length: 14 residues. The germline V gene has CDR1 SEHNR and CDR2 FQNEAQ (reference sequence). The CDR3 loop is CASSLEGSGASRYF. DNA of the CDR3: TGTGCCAGCAGCTTAGAAGGGTCAGGGGCCTCGCGGTATTTT.

At least ten counts were recorded for this clone. V usage is TRBV4-3 and J usage is TRBJ1-6, with D possibly being TRBD1 (5 bases). With 0 bases removed from V and 7 bases from J, the gap between germline ends came to 10 bases. Germline values: CDR1 LGHNA, CDR2 YSLEER. This CDR3 contains 15 residues. CDR3 in amino acids: CASSQDRAGNSPLHF. In DNA, the CDR3 is TGCGCCAGCAGCCAAGACAGGGCCGGCAATTCACCCCTCCACTTT.

This clone was seen a handful of times. The V gene is TRBV29-1, the J gene TRBJ1-1, with 7 bases that match TRBD1. The length of the CDR3 is 13 residues. The germline CDR1 and CDR2 sequences are SQVTM and ANQGSEA. V shed 7 bases, J shed 0 bases, and the junction held 5 bases outside the gene matches. The chain's CDR3 is CSAGGQLNTEAFF. The CDR3, as DNA: TGCAGCGCCGGGGGACAGTTGAACACTGAAGCTTTCTTT.

This rearrangement joins TRBV7-2 to TRBJ2-7; 10 bases agree with TRBD1. The length of the CDR3 is 15 residues. CDR1 is SGHTA and CDR2 is FQGNSA in the germline V gene. V trimming: 5 bases; J trimming: 3 bases; junction bases outside the gene matches: 7. Here the CDR3 DNA reads TGTGCCAGCAGCACGCAGACAGGGGGCTACTACGAGCAGTACTTC. The encoded protein is CASSTQTGGYYEQYF.

The CDR3 loop is CASSAGSSYNEQFF. CDR3 DNA sequence: TGTGCCAGCAGCGCGGGTAGCTCCTACAATGAGCAGTTCTTC. The gene calls are TRBV6-6 and TRBJ2-1; weak D call: TRBD2 (5 bases). Trimming shortened V by 6 bases and J by 0 bases, and 9 bases separated the two germline ends. Germline CDR1 MNHNY, CDR2 SVGAGI (reference sequence). The CDR3 spans 14 residues.

The chain has TRBV5-1 and TRBJ1-4; 7 nucleotides agree with TRBD1. This CDR3 has 17 amino acids. CDR1 is SGHRS and CDR2 is YFSETQ in the germline V gene. Trimming at V came to 4 bases and at J to 1 base, leaving 10 bases not matched to a gene. The CDR3 region is CASSHTTGWETNEKLFF. CDR3 in DNA: TGCGCCAGCAGCCACACGACAGGGTGGGAAACTAATGAAAAACTGTTTTTT. The full variable domain, its missing parts supplied by reference TRBV5-1 and TRBJ1-4, is KAGVTQTPRYLIKTRGQQVTLSCSPISGHRSVSWYQQTPGQGLQFLFEYFSETQRNKGNFPGRFSGRQFSNSRSEMNVSTLELGDSALYLCASSHTTGWETNEKLFFGSGTQLSVL.

The rearrangement joins TRBV30 to TRBJ1-1; D remains unclear. The V gene's germline CDR1 is GTSNPN and CDR2 SVGIG (reference sequence). V lost 0 bases to trimming and J lost 3 bases, with 8 bases between them. The CDR3 is 13 residues long. The CDR3 is CAWSVSDYTEAFF. The CDR3 region has the DNA TGTGCCTGGAGTGTTTCAGATTACACTGAAGCTTTCTTT. Using reference TRBV30 and TRBJ1-1 for the parts outside the CDR3, the full variable domain is SQTIHQWPATLVQPVGSPLSLECTVEGTSNPNLYWYRQAAGRGLQLLFYSVGIGQISSEVPQNLSASRPQDRQFILSSKKLLLSDSGFYLCAWSVSDYTEAFFGQGTRLTVV.